This T cell receptor (beta chain) was obtained from a study of blood T cell repertoires in COVID-19. Background on the study: PBMCs, B-cell-depleted T cells, or T cells provided the cDNA or gDNA that made up the material.

In the authors' workflow: Amplification with reference gene primers provided the estimates of nucleated cell counts. Sequencing used immunoSEQ multiplex PCR; TCRdb keeps in-frame clones, though not all of them. V and J calls and clone size follow that table, whereas D and trimming were derived from the DNA. The sample contains a few hundred thousand clones, roughly 91% of which appear only once. The study recruited people aged about 18 to 95 years across more than 20 US areas. This TCR was sampled from a woman between 50 and 59 years old who had been exposed to COVID-19. Sequenced: PBMCs or T cells enriched from blood (not recorded which).

CDR3 residues: CASSLVEARGSNYGYTF. CDR3 DNA: TGTGCCAGCAGCTTGGTAGAGGCCAGGGGCTCTAACTATGGCTACACCTTC. The chain links TRBV5-5 to TRBJ1-2, with D perhaps TRBD1 (6 bases). CDR1 is SGHKS, CDR2 YYEKEE, per germline (reference sequence). The CDR3 covers 17 residues. Trimming left V 0 bases short and J 0 bases short, with 15 bases between. The complete variable domain, with remaining parts taken from reference TRBV5-5 and TRBJ1-2, reads DAGVTQSPTHLIKTRGQQVTLRCSPISGHKSVSWYQQVLGQGPQFIFQYYEKEERGRGNFPDRFSARQFPNYSSELNVNALLLGDSALYLCASSLVEARGSNYGYTFGSGTRLTVV.